This T cell receptor beta chain is drawn from a study of cytomegalovirus exposure and HLA in healthy donors. The length of the CDR3 is 16 residues. V was clipped by 1 base and J by 2 bases, with 12 bases between them. Per the germline V gene, CDR1 is MDHEN and CDR2 is SYDVKM. It was with 60 Vbeta and 13 Jbeta primers that the PCR ran. Using immunoSEQ multiplex PCR, the repertoire was profiled, and TCRdb retains in-frame clones only, with some absent. Here the sample spans 140,000 to 150,000 clones, roughly four fifths being singletons. In regard to this clone: As yet, its antigen is unknown.

Study results and caveats: Rarity characterized most TCR sequences, yet some public TCRs appeared in many donors. 150 to 200 TCR beta chains were listed as cytomegalovirus-associated.

This TCR was sampled from a man aged 40-49 years in good health and CMV-seropositive. The chain employs TRBV28 and TRBJ1-5; D is perhaps TRBD1 (6 bases). Material for sequencing was PBMCs. The CDR3 sequence is CASSLSGGSGNQPQHF. As DNA, the CDR3 is TGTGCCAGCAGTTTATCGGGGGGCTCGGGCAATCAGCCCCAGCATTTT.